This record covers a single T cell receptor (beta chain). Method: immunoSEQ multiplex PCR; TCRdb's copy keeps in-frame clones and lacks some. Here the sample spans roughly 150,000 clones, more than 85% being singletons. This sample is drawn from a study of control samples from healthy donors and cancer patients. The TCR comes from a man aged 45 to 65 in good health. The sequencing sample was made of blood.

This CDR3 is CASSDARGNTGELFF. CDR3 nucleotide sequence: TGCGCCAGCAGTGATGCCAGGGGAAACACCGGGGAGCTGTTTTTT. V is TRBV10-1 and J is TRBJ2-2; tentative D call: TRBD1 (6 bases). Germline values: CDR1 WNHNN, CDR2 SYGVQD (reference sequence). CDR3 length: 15 amino acids. Trimming removed 3 bases at V and 2 bases at J, with 10 bases between.